This entry lists 16 T cell receptor beta chains sequenced from one sample in a study of blood T cells in healthy people across ages. A second PCR, run for roughly 7 to 12 cycles, used a sample-barcoded 5' primer plus a J-beta primer mix. TCRdb called the 5' RACE reads again in MiXCR, with one record for every CDR3 protein. The data contain just under 900,000 distinct CDR3 sequences, around 30% of them singletons. Specimen: blood. These receptors all stem from a woman older than 75 in good health.

Many counts were recorded for this clonotype. This rearrangement joins TRBV10-1 to TRBJ2-1; TRBD2 aligns across 10 bases. Germline V gene lookup returns CDR1 WNHNN and CDR2 SYGVQD (reference sequence). The trim removed 1 base at V and 7 bases at J, leaving 4 bases unmatched. This CDR3 spans 15 amino acids. The DNA of the CDR3 is TGCGCCAGCAGTGAGTACAGCGGGGGGGCAAATGAGCAGTTCTTC. This encodes CASSEYSGGANEQFF.

The chain recombines TRBV6-6 with TRBJ2-2; D is ambiguous. CDR1 is MNHNY and CDR2 is SVGAGI in the germline V gene (reference sequence). V was shortened by 7 bases and J by 0 bases, with 6 bases between the two germline ends. The CDR3 is 13 amino acids. This CDR3 reads CASKPANTGELFF. DNA for the CDR3: TGTGCCAGCAAACCAGCGAACACCGGGGAGCTGTTTTTT.

This clonotype was found a few times. The V and J genes are TRBV18 and TRBJ1-1; TRBD1 matches 11 bases. Trimming at V came to 8 bases and at J to 0 bases, leaving 5 bases not matched to a gene. Germline V gene sequence: CDR1 KGHSH, CDR2 LQKENI. CDR3 length: 15 amino acids. CDR3 sequence: CASTRTGGLNTEAFF. Here the CDR3 DNA reads TGTGCCAGCACCCGGACAGGGGGCCTGAACACTGAAGCTTTCTTT.

This clonotype was found a few times. V is TRBV7-2 and J is TRBJ2-5; weak D call: TRBD1 (6 bases). This CDR3 comprises 13 residues. Trimming left V 7 bases short and J 5 bases short, with 14 bases between. From germline, CDR1 is SGHTA and CDR2 FQGNSA. CDR3 nucleotide sequence: TGTGCCAGCACCCGGACAGTGTGGGAGACCCAGTACTTC. Its protein is CASTRTVWETQYF.

Notes on this clonotype: Germline is not matched at one junction end, which may reflect a read error. The chain joins TRBV9 to TRBJ2-6; D might be TRBD1 (5 bases). This CDR3 contains 17 residues. In germline, CDR1 is SGDLS, CDR2 YYNGEE. DNA of the CDR3: TGTGCCAGCAGCGTACCGGCGCTTAGCTCTGGGGCCAACGTCCGGACTTTC. Protein: CASSVPALSSGANVRTF.

This clonotype has at least ten counts. V is TRBV5-5 and J is TRBJ2-3, with TRBD2 matching over 7 bases. Unmatched junction bases numbered 0, after V lost 4 bases and J lost 1 base. The V gene's germline CDR1 is SGHKS and CDR2 YYEKEE (reference sequence). The CDR3 loop spans 13 amino acids. The CDR3 sequence is CASSGRGTDTQYF. CDR3 DNA sequence: TGTGCCAGCAGCGGGAGGGGCACAGATACGCAGTATTTT.

This clonotype was seen at least ten times. The CDR3 sequence: CATSDRGAKNIQYF. The CDR3 bases are TGTGCCACTTCTGACAGGGGAGCCAAAAACATTCAGTACTTC. The J gene is TRBJ2-4, the V gene TRBV28; TRBD1 matches 8 bases. The germline V gene has CDR1 MDHEN and CDR2 SYDVKM. Trimming at V came to 10 bases and at J to 0 bases, leaving 5 bases not matched to a gene. This CDR3 spans 14 amino acids.

This clonotype was observed at least ten times. This chain uses TRBV12-3 or TRBV12-4 with TRBJ2-5; D is perhaps TRBD1 or TRBD2 (6 bases each). CDR3 length: 15 residues. Deletions cut 2 bases from V and 4 bases from J, with 14 bases between. The CDR3 loop is CASSLWGAILETQYF. CDR3 in DNA: TGTGCCAGCAGTTTATGGGGGGCCATACTAGAGACCCAGTACTTC.

Many counts were recorded for this clonotype. The chain links TRBV12-3 or TRBV12-4 to TRBJ2-5, with 8 bases lining up with TRBD1. V dropped 3 bases and J dropped 5; count of bases not matched to a gene: 5. The CDR3 length is 14 residues. The CDR3 nucleotides read TGTGCCAGCAGTTTCGACAGGGGTGGGGAGACCCAGTACTTC. Encoded protein: CASSFDRGGETQYF.

Comment on this clonotype: This could be a read error, since a much larger clone is one nucleotide away. V gene TRBV5-1 combines with J gene TRBJ2-5, with 10 bases identical to TRBD1. This CDR3 comprises 15 residues. J lost 11 bases, V lost 2 bases, and 12 bases had no gene match. Germline-derived CDR1 and CDR2 are SGHRS and YFSETQ. CDR3 DNA: TGCGCCAGCAGCTTCGGGACAGGGGCAACCTACGTGCAGTACTTC. It codes for CASSFGTGATYVQYF.

The rearrangement joins TRBV6-7 to TRBJ2-3, with D possibly TRBD1 on 6 matching bases. TRBV6-7 falls under the ORF class, with uncertain function. V was cut by 2 bases and J by 1 base, with 10 bases left in between. The CDR3 has 15 residues. CDR3 region: CASSYPKGGTDTQYF. DNA of the CDR3: TGTGCCAGCAGTTACCCGAAGGGGGGCACAGATACGCAGTATTTT.

This clonotype appeared a few times. The chain links TRBV20-1 to TRBJ2-3; D is ambiguous. V was shortened by 3 bases and J by 7 bases, with 5 bases between the two germline ends. Germline lookup yields CDR1 DFQATT and CDR2 SNEGSKA (reference sequence). The CDR3 contains 10 residues. This CDR3 is CSASQNTQYF. CDR3 nucleotide sequence: TGCAGTGCTAGCCAGAATACGCAGTATTTT.

The V and J genes are TRBV4-1 and TRBJ2-5; 15 nucleotides align to TRBD2. CDR3 length: 18 residues. CDR1 and CDR2 from the germline V gene are MGHRA and YSYEKL. V lost 0 bases to trimming and J lost 1 base; unmatched junction nucleotides: 3. The CDR3 protein is CASSQEGLAGGFQETQYF. For the CDR3, the DNA is TGCGCCAGCAGCCAAGAGGGACTAGCGGGGGGATTCCAAGAGACCCAGTACTTC.

There are many counts of this clonotype. The chain couples TRBV12-3 or TRBV12-4 to TRBJ2-1; D assignment may be TRBD1 or TRBD2 (6 bases each). V lost 5 bases, J lost 12 bases, and 14 bases lay in between. The CDR3 length is 12 residues. The CDR3 loop reads CASSRGQSRQFF. CDR3 nucleotide sequence: TGTGCCAGCAGTCGGGGGCAGTCAAGGCAGTTCTTC.

Of note for this clonotype: A much bigger clone sits one base away, suggesting this may be a read error. The rearrangement uses TRBV10-3 and TRBJ2-7; D gene unclear. V dropped 6 bases and J dropped 2 bases, with 14 bases sitting between them. There are 14 residues in the CDR3. Germline V gene data show CDR1 as ENHRY and CDR2 as SYGVKD. CDR3 residues: CAIREPPYAYEQYF. The CDR3 DNA reads TGTGCCATCAGGGAGCCCCCGTACGCCTACGAGCAGTACTTC.

This clonotype was recorded many times. The chain recombines TRBV6-2 or TRBV6-3 with TRBJ2-1, with TRBD2 matching 7 bases. After removal of 5 bases from V and 4 bases from J, the junction contained 14 bases not matched to a gene. Germline loops: CDR1 MNHEY, CDR2 SVGEGT. The CDR3 loop spans 17 amino acids. Here the CDR3 DNA reads TGTGCCAGCAGTCACCCTGAAGGGCGGGGGAGGTACAATGAGCAGTTCTTC. This translates into CASSHPEGRGRYNEQFF.